These 10 T cell receptor beta chains share one sample of origin, sequenced in a study of OX40 agonist ivuxolimab in advanced cancers. Using immunoSEQ multiplex PCR, the repertoire was profiled, and TCRdb retains in-frame clones only, with some absent. This table has about 51,000 clones, about 80% appearing once. Here the sequenced sample was CD4+ or CD8+ T cells sorted from blood, taken in a trial of the OX40 agonist ivuxolimab. The origin of the receptors is an adult with an advanced solid tumor such as melanoma, head and neck, liver or kidney cancer.

The CDR3 region has the DNA TGTGCCAGCAGTTCCTCGGCCGGGACAGGGTTCTACGAGCAGTACTTC. Residues: CASSSSAGTGFYEQYF. The chain employs TRBV6-6 and TRBJ2-7; the match to TRBD1 covers 9 bases. Germline values: CDR1 MNHNY, CDR2 SVGAGI (reference sequence). J lost 3 bases, V lost 4 bases, and 10 bases had no gene match. The CDR3 covers 16 residues.

The genes are TRBV20-1 and TRBJ2-3, with no clear D. The germline V and J ends were trimmed by 5 bases and 2 bases, with 5 bases remaining between them. This CDR3 contains 11 residues. The germline gives CDR1 DFQATT, CDR2 SNEGSKA (reference sequence). DNA of the CDR3: TGCAGTGCTGGGATCACAGATACGCAGTATTTT. This codes for CSAGITDTQYF.

V is TRBV11-2 and J is TRBJ2-7; possibly TRBD1 for D (6 bases). The CDR3 contains 14 residues. V lost 1 base and J 6 bases, leaving 13 bases between the germline ends. Germline V gives CDR1 SGHAT, CDR2 FQNNGV. CDR3 nucleotides: TGTGCCAGCAGCTTAGGGCAGGGGTATAGCGAGCAGTACTTC. The encoded protein is CASSLGQGYSEQYF.

The rearrangement uses TRBV2 and TRBJ2-5; a possible D gene is TRBD2 (6 bases). With 6 bases removed from V and 1 base from J, the gap between germline ends came to 15 bases. This CDR3 is built from 15 residues. Germline V gene sequence: CDR1 SNHLY, CDR2 FYNNEI. The CDR3 reads CASSGSGTLQETQYF. The CDR3 coding sequence is TGTGCCAGCAGCGGCTCCGGGACTCTCCAAGAGACCCAGTACTTC.

Only one count was recorded for this clone. The rearrangement uses TRBV12-5 and TRBJ2-2, with D possibly being TRBD1 (6 bases). Germline V gene lookup returns CDR1 LGHNT and CDR2 FRNRAP. Deletions cut 3 bases from V and 3 bases from J, with 11 bases between. This CDR3 spans 15 amino acids. The CDR3 DNA follows: TGTGCTAGTGGTTTAAGACAGGTGGACACCGGGGAGCTGTTTTTT. Translated, it gives CASGLRQVDTGELFF. Based on the CDR3 plus reference TRBV12-5 and TRBJ2-2, the full variable domain is DARVTQTPRHKVTEMGQEVTMRCQPILGHNTVFWYRQTMMQGLELLAYFRNRAPLDDSGMPKDRFSAEMPDATLATLKIQPSEPRDSAVYFCASGLRQVDTGELFFGEGSRLTVL.

The chain uses TRBV7-9 and TRBJ2-2; D is unclear. V was pared by 2 bases and J by 8 bases, with 12 bases between. There are 14 residues in the CDR3. The V gene's germline CDR1 is SEHNR and CDR2 FQNEAQ (reference sequence). Here the CDR3 reads CASSLLRMSGELFF. Here the CDR3 DNA reads TGTGCCAGCAGCTTACTTAGGATGTCTGGGGAGCTGTTTTTT.

This clone appeared a few times. V is TRBV5-8 and J is TRBJ1-2; no definite D call. Germline lookup yields CDR1 SGHTS and CDR2 YDEGEE. This CDR3 spans 13 amino acids. The V end lost 4 bases, the J end lost 7 bases, and 14 bases lay between the germline ends. Written as DNA, the CDR3 is TGTGCCAGCAGCCCCAACAGATCGGGTGGCTACACCTTC. It specifies CASSPNRSGGYTF. The full variable domain, its missing parts supplied by reference TRBV5-8 and TRBJ1-2, is EAGVTQSPTHLIKTRGQQATLRCSPISGHTSVYWYQQALGLGLQFLLWYDEGEERNRGNFPPRFSGRQFPNYSSELNVNALELEDSALYLCASSPNRSGGYTFGSGTRLTVV.

This sequence joins TRBV7-8 and TRBJ2-7; 9 bases fit TRBD1. The CDR3 consists of 15 residues. CDR1 SGHVS and CDR2 FQNEAQ come from the germline V gene. Trimming removed 1 base from V and 3 bases from J; junction bases left unmatched: 4. CDR3: CASSLVGTGIYEQYF. The CDR3 DNA sequence: TGTGCCAGCAGCTTAGTGGGGACAGGGATCTACGAGCAGTACTTC.

This clone was seen only once. The CDR3 loop is CASSAAGTEIDEAFF. The CDR3 DNA is TGTGCCAGCAGCGCGGCCGGGACAGAGATAGACGAAGCTTTCTTT. The chain carries TRBV9 and TRBJ1-1; 7 bases line up with TRBD1. Germline CDR1 SGDLS, CDR2 YYNGEE. The CDR3 has 15 amino acids. V was pared by 3 bases and J by 8 bases, with 13 bases of the junction left unmatched.

This chain joins TRBV29-1 and TRBJ2-2; D may be TRBD1 or TRBD2 (5 bases each). CDR1 and CDR2 from the germline V gene are SQVTM and ANQGSEA. The V end lost 4 bases, the J end lost 5 bases, and 14 bases lay between the germline ends. This CDR3 is built from 14 residues. The CDR3 sequence: CSVGRGPGTGELFF. CDR3 nucleotides: TGCAGCGTTGGACGGGGCCCCGGGACCGGGGAGCTGTTTTTT.